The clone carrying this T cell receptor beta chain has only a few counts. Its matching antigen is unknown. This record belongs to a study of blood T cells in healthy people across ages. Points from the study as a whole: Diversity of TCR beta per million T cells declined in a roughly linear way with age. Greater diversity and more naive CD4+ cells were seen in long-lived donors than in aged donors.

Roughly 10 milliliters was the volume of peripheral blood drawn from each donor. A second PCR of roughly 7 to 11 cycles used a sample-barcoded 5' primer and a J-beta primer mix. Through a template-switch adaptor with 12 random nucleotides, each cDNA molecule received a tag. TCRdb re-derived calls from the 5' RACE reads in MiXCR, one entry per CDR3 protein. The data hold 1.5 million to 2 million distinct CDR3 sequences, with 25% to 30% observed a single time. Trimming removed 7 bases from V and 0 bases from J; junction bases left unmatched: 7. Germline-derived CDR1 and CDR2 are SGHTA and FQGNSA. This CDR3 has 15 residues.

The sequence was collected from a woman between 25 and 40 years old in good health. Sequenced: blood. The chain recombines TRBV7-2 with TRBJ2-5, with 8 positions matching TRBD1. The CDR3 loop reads CASILSGQDQETQYF. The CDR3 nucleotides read TGTGCCAGCATTTTATCGGGACAGGACCAAGAGACCCAGTACTTC. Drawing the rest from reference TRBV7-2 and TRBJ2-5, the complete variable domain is GAGVSQSPSNKVTEKGKDVELRCDPISGHTALYWYRQSLGQGLEFLIYFQGNSAPDKSGLPSDRFSAERTGGSVSTLTIQRTQQEDSAVYLCASILSGQDQETQYFGPGTRLLVL.